This TCR beta chain was recorded in a study of CD8 T cells in Susac syndrome. The germline V and J ends were trimmed by 4 bases and 11 bases, with 12 bases remaining between them. Germline V gene sequence: CDR1 SGHDT, CDR2 YYEEEE. CDR3 length: 11 residues. Reverse transcription of 0.5 to 1 ug RNA was performed with random hexamers. TCRdb re-derived calls from the immunoSEQ multiplex PCR reads in MiXCR, one entry per CDR3 protein. Among tens of thousands of distinct CDR3 sequences listed, 90% to 95% were seen once. The chain uses TRBV5-6 and TRBJ1-1; D gene uncertain. Material: CD8+ T cells from PBMCs. This TCR derives from a human donor in good health. The CDR3 DNA is TGTGCCAGCAGCCTTCGTAAATTGGCTTTCTTT. Its translation is CASSLRKLAFF.